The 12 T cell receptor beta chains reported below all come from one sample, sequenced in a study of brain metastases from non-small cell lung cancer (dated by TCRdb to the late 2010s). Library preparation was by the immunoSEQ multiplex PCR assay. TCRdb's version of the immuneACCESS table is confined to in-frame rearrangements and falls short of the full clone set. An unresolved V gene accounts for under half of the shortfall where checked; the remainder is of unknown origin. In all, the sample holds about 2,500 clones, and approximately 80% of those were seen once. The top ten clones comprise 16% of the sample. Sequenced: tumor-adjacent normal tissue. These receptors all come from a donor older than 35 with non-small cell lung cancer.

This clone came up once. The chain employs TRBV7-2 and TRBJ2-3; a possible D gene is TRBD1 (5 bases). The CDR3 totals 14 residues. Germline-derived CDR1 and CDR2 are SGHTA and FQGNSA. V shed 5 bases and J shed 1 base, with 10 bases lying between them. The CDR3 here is CASSPARGTDTQYF. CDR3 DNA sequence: TGTGCCAGCAGCCCCGCCAGGGGCACAGATACGCAGTATTTT.

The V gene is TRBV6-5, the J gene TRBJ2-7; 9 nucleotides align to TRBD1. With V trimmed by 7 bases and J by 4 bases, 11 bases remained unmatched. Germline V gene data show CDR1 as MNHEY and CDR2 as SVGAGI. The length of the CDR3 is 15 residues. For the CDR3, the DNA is TGTGCCAGCACCGACCCGGGACAGGGTCTTTACGAGCAGTACTTC. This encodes CASTDPGQGLYEQYF.

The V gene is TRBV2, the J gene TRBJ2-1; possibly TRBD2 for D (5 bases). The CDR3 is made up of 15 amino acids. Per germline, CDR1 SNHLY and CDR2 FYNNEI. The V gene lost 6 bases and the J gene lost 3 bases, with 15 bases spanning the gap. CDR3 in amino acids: CASSPGAGVYNEQFF. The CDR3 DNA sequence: TGTGCCAGCAGCCCTGGCGCGGGCGTCTACAATGAGCAGTTCTTC.

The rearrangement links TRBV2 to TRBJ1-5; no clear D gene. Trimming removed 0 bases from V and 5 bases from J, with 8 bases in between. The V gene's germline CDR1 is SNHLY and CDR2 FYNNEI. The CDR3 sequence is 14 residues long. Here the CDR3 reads CASSEADRDQPQHF. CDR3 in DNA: TGTGCCAGCAGTGAAGCCGATCGGGATCAGCCCCAGCATTTT.

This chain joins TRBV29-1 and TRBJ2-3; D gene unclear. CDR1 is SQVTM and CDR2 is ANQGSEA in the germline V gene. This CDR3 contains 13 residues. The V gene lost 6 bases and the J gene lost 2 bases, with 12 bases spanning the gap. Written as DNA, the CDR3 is TGCAGCGTGACCCAGGACCTCACAGATACGCAGTATTTT. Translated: CSVTQDLTDTQYF.

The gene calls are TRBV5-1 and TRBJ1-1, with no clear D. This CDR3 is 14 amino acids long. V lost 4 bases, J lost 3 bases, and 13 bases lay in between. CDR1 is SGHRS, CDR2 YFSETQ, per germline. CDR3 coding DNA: TGCGCCAGCAGCCCCCGGGAAGCGGACACTGAAGCTTTCTTT. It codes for CASSPREADTEAFF.

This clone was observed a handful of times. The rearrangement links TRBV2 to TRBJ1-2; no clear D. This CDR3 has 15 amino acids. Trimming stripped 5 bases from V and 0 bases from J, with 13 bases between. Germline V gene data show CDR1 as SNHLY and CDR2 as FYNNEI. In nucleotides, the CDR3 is TGTGCCAGCAGTCCCCCAACTAGTTCTAACTATGGCTACACCTTC. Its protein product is CASSPPTSSNYGYTF.

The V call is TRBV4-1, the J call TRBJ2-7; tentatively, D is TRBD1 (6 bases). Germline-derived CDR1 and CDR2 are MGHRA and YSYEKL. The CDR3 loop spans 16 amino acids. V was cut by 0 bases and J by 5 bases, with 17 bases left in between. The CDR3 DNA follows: TGCGCCAGCAGCCAAGAAAAACGAACAGGGTTCAACGAGCAGTACTTC. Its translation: CASSQEKRTGFNEQYF.

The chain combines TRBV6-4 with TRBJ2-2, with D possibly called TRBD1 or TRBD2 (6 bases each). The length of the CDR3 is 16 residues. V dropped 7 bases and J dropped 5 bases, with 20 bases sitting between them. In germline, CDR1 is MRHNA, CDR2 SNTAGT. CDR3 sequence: CASNPYGGPGTGELFF. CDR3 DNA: TGTGCCAGCAACCCCTATGGGGGGCCGGGAACCGGGGAGCTGTTTTTT.

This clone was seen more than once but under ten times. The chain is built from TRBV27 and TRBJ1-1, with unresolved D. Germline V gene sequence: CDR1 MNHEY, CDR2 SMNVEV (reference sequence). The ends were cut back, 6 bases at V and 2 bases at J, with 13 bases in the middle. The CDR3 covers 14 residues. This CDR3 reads CASSALLGNTEAFF. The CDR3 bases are TGTGCCAGCAGCGCCCTGTTGGGTAACACTGAAGCTTTCTTT.

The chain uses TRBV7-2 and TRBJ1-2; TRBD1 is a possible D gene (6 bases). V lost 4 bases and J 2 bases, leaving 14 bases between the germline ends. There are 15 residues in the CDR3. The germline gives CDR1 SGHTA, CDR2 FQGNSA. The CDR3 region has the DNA TGTGCCAGCAGCTCTGGAGGGGGAAGGAACTATGGCTACACCTTC. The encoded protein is CASSSGGGRNYGYTF.

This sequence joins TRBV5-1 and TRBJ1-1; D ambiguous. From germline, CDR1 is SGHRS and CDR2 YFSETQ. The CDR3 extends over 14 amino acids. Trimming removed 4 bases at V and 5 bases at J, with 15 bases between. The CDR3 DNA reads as TGCGCCAGCAGCAGGGCCGAGGGAAAGACTGAAGCTTTCTTT. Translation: CASSRAEGKTEAFF.